A selection of T cell receptor beta chains follows, all from one sample in a study of blood T cell repertoires in COVID-19. Sequenced by immunoSEQ multiplex PCR; TCRdb stores in-frame clones only, minus some. The data show over 90,000 clones, nearly 90% seen once. Sequenced sample: peripheral blood. These receptors were collected from a man aged 50 or older in a cohort sampled during active COVID-19. CDR3s include the opening cysteine and the closing phenylalanine or tryptophan. The order of the fields is V gene, clone size, D gene, J gene, CDR3 length, CDR3 protein, CDR3 DNA. A D gene is named only where the DNA matches it firmly. Part of the rows lack a size; the others show once, few, many or a class for expanded clones.

TRBV6-5	.	TRBD1	TRBJ1-2	13	CASSYDRVLGYTF	TGTGCCAGCAGTTACGACAGGGTTCTCGGCTACACCTTC
TRBV6-1	.	.	TRBJ2-1	13	CASSEIWFGEQFF	TGTGCCAGCAGTGAAATTTGGTTCGGTGAGCAGTTCTTC
TRBV11-2	few	.	TRBJ1-1	15	CASSPSDRMNTEAFF	TGTGCCAGCAGCCCCTCGGACAGAATGAACACTGAAGCTTTCTTT
TRBV1	.	.	TRBJ1-1	16	CTSSQPDFGCGSEAFF	.
TRBV3-1/TRBV3-2	.	TRBD1	TRBJ2-1	16	CASSQEFRGRGNEQFF	TGTGCCAGCAGCCAAGAGTTCAGGGGGAGAGGCAATGAGCAGTTCTTC
TRBV11-2	.	TRBD1	TRBJ1-3	15	CASSPDRTPGNTIYF	TGTGCCAGCAGCCCGGACAGGACACCTGGAAACACCATATATTTT
TRBV6-5	few	TRBD2	TRBJ2-7	15	CASSRLAGGSYEQYF	TGTGCCAGCAGCCGCCTAGCGGGGGGCTCCTACGAGCAGTACTTC
TRBV6-6	.	.	TRBJ1-5	13	CASSPDTIKPQHF	TGTGCCAGCAGCCCAGATACCATAAAGCCCCAGCATTTT
TRBV28	.	.	TRBJ2-7	14	CASSLNRAAYEQYF	TGTGCCAGCAGTTTGAACAGGGCGGCCTACGAGCAGTACTTC
TRBV11-2	.	TRBD1	TRBJ1-2	14	CASSQGGGVYGYTF	TGTGCCAGCAGCCAAGGGGGCGGCGTCTATGGCTACACCTTC
TRBV5-1	once	.	TRBJ2-3	16	CASANRGNRVTDTQYF	TGCGCCAGCGCAAACCGAGGGAATAGGGTCACAGATACGCAGTATTTT
TRBV28	.	.	TRBJ1-1	13	CASSLHKDSEAFF	TGTGCCAGCAGTTTACACAAGGACAGTGAAGCTTTCTTT
TRBV7-8	few	TRBD1	TRBJ2-5	16	CASSLVSGQGVETQYF	TGTGCCAGCAGCTTGGTGTCAGGACAGGGCGTTGAGACCCAGTACTTC
TRBV5-1	.	TRBD2	TRBJ2-1	16	CASSALLAGGPHEQFF	TGCGCCAGCAGCGCCCTACTAGCGGGGGGGCCTCATGAGCAGTTCTTC
TRBV28	.	TRBD1	TRBJ1-4	16	CASSSLGTGGREKLFF	TGTGCCAGCAGTTCCCTTGGTACAGGGGGCAGGGAAAAACTGTTTTTT
TRBV7-2	once	TRBD2	TRBJ2-3	16	CASSSYSGGAEDTQYF	TGTGCCAGCAGCTCATATAGCGGGGGGGCGGAAGATACGCAGTATTTT
TRBV18	.	TRBD2	TRBJ2-1	17	CASSGLAGGNSYNEQFF	TGTGCCAGCTCGGGACTAGCGGGGGGGAATTCCTACAATGAGCAGTTCTTC
TRBV6-5	.	.	TRBJ1-4	15	CASLEGLATNEKLFF	TGTGCCAGCCTCGAGGGACTCGCAACTAATGAAAAACTGTTTTTT
TRBV11-2	few	.	TRBJ1-3	17	CASSSAPPGLSGNTIYF	TGTGCCAGCAGCTCAGCCCCCCCGGGTCTCTCTGGAAACACCATATATTTT
TRBV5-8	few	TRBD1	TRBJ1-1	15	CASSLGDRDNTEAFF	TGTGCCAGCAGCTTGGGGGACAGGGATAACACTGAAGCTTTCTTT
TRBV18	few	TRBD1	TRBJ1-2	17	CASSPGTGADSNYGYTF	TGTGCCAGCTCACCTGGGACAGGGGCCGATTCTAACTATGGCTACACCTTC
TRBV5-1	.	TRBD1	TRBJ1-5	16	CASSLPGQESNQPQHF	TGCGCCAGCAGCTTACCGGGACAGGAGTCGAATCAGCCCCAGCATTTT
TRBV7-2	many	.	TRBJ2-1	16	CASSLVIGDSYNEQFF	TGTGCCAGCAGCTTAGTTATCGGGGACTCCTACAATGAGCAGTTCTTC
TRBV14	once	TRBD2	TRBJ2-1	15	CASSHGLEYSNEQFF	TGTGCCAGCAGCCACGGACTAGAATACTCCAATGAGCAGTTCTTC
TRBV19	.	TRBD1	TRBJ2-6	20	CASSRSGTGGKYSGANVLTF	TGTGCCAGTAGTAGATCTGGGACAGGGGGTAAATACTCTGGGGCCAACGTCCTGACTTTC
TRBV6-2/TRBV6-3	.	TRBD1	TRBJ1-1	14	CASSDQETGSEAFF	TGTGCCAGCAGTGATCAGGAGACAGGGTCTGAAGCTTTCTTT
TRBV5-1	.	TRBD2	TRBJ2-1	15	CASSPAGVGNNEQFF	TGCGCCAGCAGCCCGGCGGGGGTTGGGAACAATGAGCAGTTCTTC
TRBV20-1	.	.	TRBJ1-1	16	CSASAGWGTMNTEAFF	TGCAGTGCTAGTGCAGGGTGGGGTACCATGAACACTGAAGCTTTCTTT